The clone carrying this TCR beta chain was counted a few times. Its antigen remains unknown. The data were taken from a study of T-cell memory formation after mild COVID-19. Study-level points and caveats: In pre-infection memory, a portion of responding clones appeared, which suggested that cross-reactive memory joined. Contracting CD4+ clones lay largely in CM and EM, with CD8+ ones residing in EMRA. What remained unconfirmed was the SARS-CoV-2 specificity of second-wave clones peaking on day 37.

Germline V gives CDR1 SGHKS, CDR2 YYEKEE (reference sequence). The V segment lost 5 bases and the J segment 7 bases; nucleotides outside the gene matches: 6. This CDR3 is built from 13 residues. UMIs and sample barcodes were carried by the TCR alpha and TCR beta cDNA libraries that 5'RACE produced using constant-segment primers. In TCRdb, the 5' RACE reads were re-called with MiXCR into one record per CDR3 protein. The repertoire holds about 260,000 distinct CDR3 sequences, 16% seen once, with around 21% in the top ten. The sample was PBMCs or a T cell subset sorted from them (not recorded which). The clonotype was recovered from a man aged 18 to 29 who had mild COVID-19 (a few samples of this study predate the infection). Cell type and time point are not known. J is TRBJ2-3 and V is TRBV5-5, with 8 bases identical to TRBD1. The CDR3, as DNA: TGTGCCAGCAGACCGACAGGGGTTCATACGCAGTATTTT. Translated: CASRPTGVHTQYF. Full variable domain (outside the CDR3, taken from reference TRBV5-5 and TRBJ2-3): DAGVTQSPTHLIKTRGQQVTLRCSPISGHKSVSWYQQVLGQGPQFIFQYYEKEERGRGNFPDRFSARQFPNYSSELNVNALLLGDSALYLCASRPTGVHTQYFGPGTRLTVL.